Each of the 11 T cell receptor beta chains below was sequenced from the same sample in a study of cytomegalovirus exposure and HLA in healthy donors (dated by TCRdb to 2017 to 2019). Library prep was done by the immunoSEQ multiplex PCR assay. For the multiplex PCR, a mixture combining 60 forward primers for TCR Vbeta segments and 13 reverse primers for TCR Jbeta segments was used. The clones in this table, taken by TCRdb from immuneACCESS, are in-frame only. Not every clone is retained; where verified, under half of the shortfall comes from an unresolved V gene, and the cause of the rest is unknown. Within this sample are more than 130,000 clones, with 55% to 80% of them counted one time only. The ten largest account for roughly an eighth of the sample. Sequencing was done on a sample of PBMCs. These receptors all stem from a human donor in good health.

The V gene is TRBV28, the J gene TRBJ2-7; 11 nucleotides agree with TRBD1. J lost 9 bases, V lost 5 bases, and 15 bases had no gene match. The CDR3 sequence is 16 residues long. The V gene's germline CDR1 is MDHEN and CDR2 SYDVKM. CDR3 amino acids: CASSTSPGTGGCWQYF. The CDR3 region has the DNA TGTGCCAGCAGTACCTCTCCCGGGACAGGGGGTTGCTGGCAGTACTTC.

V and J are TRBV7-9 and TRBJ2-5; tentative D call: TRBD1 (6 bases). Per germline, CDR1 SEHNR and CDR2 FQNEAQ (reference sequence). This CDR3 is 16 amino acids long. The ends were cut back, 4 bases at V and 4 bases at J, with 19 bases in the middle. The chain's CDR3 is CASSSTYRALGETQYF. The CDR3 DNA reads TGTGCCAGCAGCTCGACCTACAGGGCGTTGGGAGAGACCCAGTACTTC.

The chain carries TRBV7-9 and TRBJ2-2; TRBD1 matches at 7 bases. The CDR3 contains 13 residues. With 4 bases clipped from V and 7 bases from J, the junction kept 3 bases outside the gene matches. Germline V gene data show CDR1 as SEHNR and CDR2 as FQNEAQ (reference sequence). This CDR3 reads CASSSNRGGELFF. CDR3 nucleotides: TGTGCCAGCAGCTCCAACAGGGGCGGGGAGCTGTTTTTT.

The chain uses TRBV7-8 and TRBJ2-7; 9 bases fit TRBD1. Trimming cost V 1 base and J 4 bases; bases outside gene matches: 5. The CDR3 has 15 residues. CDR1 and CDR2 (germline): SGHVS, FQNEAQ. The CDR3 region has the DNA TGTGCCAGCAGCTTAGGGGGACAGGGAACGTACGAGCAGTACTTC. It encodes CASSLGGQGTYEQYF.

The V call is TRBV30, the J call TRBJ1-3; 9 nucleotides match TRBD1. Germline trimming cut 7 bases from V and 4 bases from J; bases unmatched to any gene: 8. This CDR3 contains 14 residues. Per the germline V gene, CDR1 is GTSNPN and CDR2 is SVGIG (reference sequence). CDR3 protein: CASLEDRGGNTIYF. CDR3 in DNA: TGTGCCTCGCTGGAGGACAGGGGCGGAAACACCATATATTTT.

The chain couples TRBV7-3 to TRBJ2-5, with TRBD2 as a possible D gene (5 bases). The CDR3 has 13 residues. Per the germline V gene, CDR1 is SGHTA and CDR2 is FQGTGA. The ends were cut back, 5 bases at V and 0 bases at J, with 7 bases in the middle. The CDR3 sequence: CASSRTYQETQYF. CDR3 sequence (DNA): TGTGCCAGCAGCCGGACTTACCAAGAGACCCAGTACTTC. Full variable domain (missing parts from reference TRBV7-3 and TRBJ2-5): GAGVSQTPSNKVTEKGKYVELRCDPISGHTALYWYRQSLGQGPEFLIYFQGTGAADDSGLPNDRFFAVRPEGSVSTLKIQRTERGDSAVYLCASSRTYQETQYFGPGTRLLVL.

The chain carries TRBV6-4 and TRBJ2-3, with D maybe TRBD2 (5 bases). This CDR3 region has 14 residues. Trimming removed 2 bases at V and 4 bases at J, with 10 bases between. The germline gives CDR1 MRHNA, CDR2 SNTAGT. CDR3 in DNA: TGTGCCAGCAGTGACGGCGCGGGCGCAGATACGCAGTATTTT. Translated: CASSDGAGADTQYF.

The chain is built from TRBV2 and TRBJ2-1, with D hard to call. The germline V gene has CDR1 SNHLY and CDR2 FYNNEI. V lost 8 bases, J lost 5 bases, and 10 bases lay in between. The CDR3 loop spans 12 amino acids. The CDR3 region is CASSITNNEQFF. The CDR3 nucleotides read TGTGCCAGCTCGATCACAAACAATGAGCAGTTCTTC.

The chain recombines TRBV18 with TRBJ1-4, with 8 nucleotides matching TRBD1. V shed 5 bases and J 8 bases; nucleotides not matched to a gene: 7. The CDR3 totals 14 residues. Germline values: CDR1 KGHSH, CDR2 LQKENI. The CDR3 bases are TGTGCCAGCTCATTCGACAGGGGATCGGAAAAACTGTTTTTT. This encodes CASSFDRGSEKLFF.

A word on this clone: This sample also contains other DNA sequences that code for the same CDR3. This chain joins TRBV5-1 and TRBJ1-1, with 8 positions matching TRBD1. Per the germline V gene, CDR1 is SGHRS and CDR2 is YFSETQ. This CDR3 is built from 14 residues. Unmatched junction bases numbered 4, after V lost 4 bases and J lost 2 bases. In DNA, the CDR3 is TGCGCCAGCAGCCCCGGGACAGGAAACACTGAAGCTTTCTTT. Translated: CASSPGTGNTEAFF. The full variable domain, with the rest looked up from reference TRBV5-1 and TRBJ1-1, is KAGVTQTPRYLIKTRGQQVTLSCSPISGHRSVSWYQQTPGQGLQFLFEYFSETQRNKGNFPGRFSGRQFSNSRSEMNVSTLELGDSALYLCASSPGTGNTEAFFGQGTRLTVV.

The chain combines TRBV7-9 with TRBJ2-5, with TRBD2 matching over 8 bases. The length of the CDR3 is 15 residues. The germline V gene has CDR1 SEHNR and CDR2 FQNEAQ (reference sequence). V trimming: 8 bases; J trimming: 4 bases; junction bases outside the gene matches: 12. The CDR3 DNA reads as TGTGCCAGCTCGGGACGGCGGGAGGCCCCAGAGACCCAGTACTTC. It encodes CASSGRREAPETQYF.